The 5 T cell receptor beta chains in this list originate from one sample, sequenced in a study of cytomegalovirus exposure and HLA in healthy donors. Vbeta (60) and Jbeta (13) primers were used in the PCR. Generated by immunoSEQ multiplex PCR, the TCRdb table keeps only in-frame clones and is missing some. The sample lists under 200,000 clones, around 68% occurring once. Material: PBMCs. The source of these receptors is a man in his forties or fifties in good health and CMV-seronegative.

J is TRBJ1-2 and V is TRBV19, with TRBD1 matching over 12 bases. Germline assignment: CDR1 LNHDA and CDR2 SQIVND (reference sequence). There are 15 residues in the CDR3. Trimming at V came to 5 bases and at J to 4 bases, leaving 5 bases not matched to a gene. The CDR3 here is CASSAGTGGFYGYTF. CDR3 DNA sequence: TGTGCCAGTAGTGCCGGGACAGGGGGCTTCTATGGCTACACCTTC. Full variable domain (outside the CDR3, taken from reference TRBV19 and TRBJ1-2): DGGITQSPKYLFRKEGQNVTLSCEQNLNHDAMYWYRQDPGQGLRLIYYSQIVNDFQKGDIAEGYSVSREKKESFPLTVTSAQKNPTAFYLCASSAGTGGFYGYTFGSGTRLTVV.

This sequence joins TRBV5-4 and TRBJ1-5, with 9 nucleotides matching TRBD1. The CDR3 has 15 residues. Germline CDR1 SGHNT, CDR2 YYREEE (reference sequence). V lost 3 bases, J lost 5 bases, and 6 bases stayed unmatched. CDR3 sequence (DNA): TGTGCCAGCAGCTCCGGGACAGGGTTGGATCAGCCCCAGCATTTT. Residues: CASSSGTGLDQPQHF.

This chain uses TRBV25-1 with TRBJ2-7, with 11 bases that match TRBD1. The CDR3 contains 13 residues. V trimming: 8 bases; J trimming: 5 bases; junction bases outside the gene matches: 5. The germline gives CDR1 MGHDK, CDR2 SYGVNS. CDR3: CASDKGQGDEQYF. The CDR3 DNA is TGTGCCAGCGATAAGGGACAGGGGGACGAGCAGTACTTC.

This clone was seen a few times. The chain carries TRBV5-1 and TRBJ2-5; D may be TRBD1 (6 bases). The CDR3 covers 16 residues. The germline gives CDR1 SGHRS, CDR2 YFSETQ. Trimming took 4 bases from V and 4 from J, leaving 20 bases between them. CDR3 in DNA: TGCGCCAGCAGCCCCCCTCAGGGGTACGCGCGAGAGACCCAGTACTTC. It codes for CASSPPQGYARETQYF.

This clone has a handful of counts. The DNA of the CDR3 is TGTGCCAGCAGTCAGGGGTCTGGGGCCAACGTCCTGACTTTC. Translated: CASSQGSGANVLTF. V is TRBV2 and J is TRBJ2-6; the D gene is possibly TRBD1 (6 bases). Trimming shortened V by 5 bases and J by 1 base, and 6 bases separated the two germline ends. Germline loops: CDR1 SNHLY, CDR2 FYNNEI. This CDR3 has 14 residues.